The T cell receptor (beta chain) described here comes from a study of T-cell reconstitution after alpha-beta-depleted transplantation in children. This clonotype was observed many times. Its antigen is undetermined. During its preparation, the TCRbeta library received unique molecular identifiers. One entry per CDR3 protein results from TCRdb running MiXCR on the PCR reads. The table has around 600,000 distinct CDR3 sequences, around 23% seen once. The study, taken as a whole, reports: Several hundred graft clones that had expanded were reportedly the source of alpha-beta T cells about two months after transplant. Once a year had passed after transplant, T-cell counts and diversity came mostly from newly produced T cells. Several patients had high TCRbeta diversity at day 60; it came from surviving recipient T cells and thymic progenitors.

The TCR originated in a boy in the first two years of life who had a stem cell transplant for acute myeloid leukemia, so the T cells may come from the graft donor. Material: PBMCs, mostly from graft donor cells, obtained 360 days after TCRalphabeta/CD19-depleted stem cell transplant.

The DNA for the CDR3 is TGTGCCAGCAGCAAACGGTCCGCAGGGGATACCTACGAGCAGTACTTC. Translating gives CASSKRSAGDTYEQYF. This chain uses TRBV21-1 with TRBJ2-7; the listed D gene, TRBD1, was not tested against the DNA. TRBV21-1 is a known pseudogene. The CDR3 is 16 residues long.